A single sample is the source of the 23 T cell receptor beta chains below, sequenced in a study of T cell responses to AZD1222 COVID-19 vaccine. Sequenced by immunoSEQ multiplex PCR; TCRdb stores in-frame clones only, minus some. The sample holds around 160,000 clones; approximately 89% are singletons and the top ten take around 5.5%. The sequencing here drew on peripheral blood, taken on day 0 of AZD1222 vaccination. The source of these receptors is an adult in good health.

J is TRBJ1-5 and V is TRBV7-2; 10 bases are shared with TRBD1. The CDR3 is made up of 19 amino acids. Trimming at V came to 5 bases and at J to 1 base, leaving 14 bases not matched to a gene. CDR1 is SGHTA, CDR2 FQGNSA, per germline. The CDR3 DNA is TGTGCCAGCAGCGCAAGACCGGGACAGGGGATAGGGAGCAATCAGCCCCAGCATTTT. This sequence encodes CASSARPGQGIGSNQPQHF.

This clone has just one count. This chain links TRBV19 with TRBJ2-1; D remains unclear. The CDR3 loop spans 13 amino acids. Germline V CDR1 and CDR2: LNHDA, SQIVND (reference sequence). V shed 5 bases and J shed 6 bases, with 11 bases lying between them. CDR3 sequence reads: CASSLGSVNEQFF. CDR3 DNA sequence: TGTGCCAGTAGTTTGGGGTCCGTCAATGAGCAGTTCTTC.

The chain joins TRBV9 to TRBJ2-5; D is possibly TRBD2 (5 bases). The germline V and J ends were trimmed by 0 bases and 4 bases, with 16 bases remaining between them. From germline, CDR1 is SGDLS and CDR2 YYNGEE. This CDR3 is 16 amino acids long. The CDR3 is CASSVAGLQGGETQYF. The CDR3 DNA reads TGTGCCAGCAGCGTAGCTGGCCTCCAAGGAGGAGAGACCCAGTACTTC.

The CDR3 region is CATSDRRQSIFTDTQYF. The CDR3, as DNA: TGTGCCACCAGTGACCGTAGACAGTCTATATTCACAGATACGCAGTATTTT. The V gene is TRBV24-1, the J gene TRBJ2-3; tentatively, D is TRBD1 (5 bases). This CDR3 has 17 amino acids. Trimming pared 4 bases from V and 2 bases from J, leaving 18 bases between. Germline values: CDR1 KGHDR, CDR2 SFDVKD.

The chain links TRBV6-5 to TRBJ2-2; D is possibly TRBD1 or TRBD2 (5 bases each). Germline lookup yields CDR1 MNHEY and CDR2 SVGAGI. Trimming left V 2 bases short and J 0 bases short, with 10 bases between. The CDR3 is 16 residues long. CDR3 bases: TGTGCCAGCAGTTACCCCGGGGCAGCGAACACCGGGGAGCTGTTTTTT. It is translated as CASSYPGAANTGELFF.

The chain couples TRBV18 to TRBJ2-3, with 7 bases fitting TRBD1. This CDR3 spans 17 amino acids. Germline V lookup: CDR1 KGHSH, CDR2 LQKENI. Unmatched junction bases numbered 12, after V lost 3 bases and J lost 3 bases. CDR3 region: CASSPVLKGAGTDTQYF. The DNA of the CDR3 is TGTGCCAGCTCACCGGTGCTGAAGGGGGCCGGGACAGATACGCAGTATTTT. The full variable domain, completed using reference TRBV18 and TRBJ2-3, is NAGVMQNPRHLVRRRGQEARLRCSPMKGHSHVYWYRQLPEEGLKFMVYLQKENIIDESGMPKERFSAEFPKEGPSILRIQQVVRGDSAAYFCASSPVLKGAGTDTQYFGPGTRLTVL.

This rearrangement joins TRBV28 to TRBJ2-2; TRBD2 matches 7 bases. Per the germline V gene, CDR1 is MDHEN and CDR2 is SYDVKM. The CDR3 totals 15 residues. V gave up 8 bases and J gave up 0 bases; unmatched junction bases: 6. CDR3 DNA sequence: TGTGCCAGCGGCCTTGCGGGGGCGAACACCGGGGAGCTGTTTTTT. It encodes CASGLAGANTGELFF.

The chain couples TRBV7-2 to TRBJ1-6; D is undetermined. CDR3 length equals 12 residues. V was clipped by 6 bases and J by 10 bases, with 10 bases between them. Per the germline V gene, CDR1 is SGHTA and CDR2 is FQGNSA. CDR3 sequence: CASSSPGSPLHF. Written as DNA, the CDR3 is TGTGCCAGCAGTTCCCCCGGGTCACCCCTCCACTTT.

In its sample, this clone was seen once. This rearrangement joins TRBV24-1 to TRBJ2-5; either TRBD1 or TRBD2 may supply D (5 bases each). Looked up from germline, CDR1 is KGHDR and CDR2 is SFDVKD. This CDR3 has 15 residues. The V end was cut by 1 base, the J end by 1 base, with 9 bases between. Here the CDR3 DNA reads TGTGCCACCAGTGATTTCGGGGCAACCCAAGAGACCCAGTACTTC. It specifies CATSDFGATQETQYF.

V usage is TRBV4-1 and J usage is TRBJ2-7, with TRBD2 matching over 9 bases. The germline V gene has CDR1 MGHRA and CDR2 YSYEKL. The CDR3 is made up of 15 amino acids. V was clipped by 4 bases and J by 1 base; unmatched bases: 5. The CDR3 loop reads CASSPAGGRSYEQYF. The CDR3 DNA reads as TGCGCCAGCAGCCCCGCGGGGGGGCGATCCTACGAGCAGTACTTC.

The chain employs TRBV12-3 or TRBV12-4 and TRBJ2-5; no reliable D call. V was pared by 6 bases and J by 7 bases, with 12 bases between. This CDR3 contains 12 residues. In DNA form, the CDR3 reads TGTGCCAGCAGCCGACCTGAAGGGACCCAGTACTTC. Protein product: CASSRPEGTQYF.

The gene calls are TRBV6-2 or TRBV6-3 and TRBJ2-7; maybe TRBD2 (5 bases). The CDR3 covers 12 residues. Trimming took off 5 bases at V and 5 bases at J, with 10 bases between the two ends. CDR1 and CDR2 from the germline V gene are MNHEY and SVGEGT. CDR3 amino acids: CASSTRLHEQYF. The CDR3, as DNA: TGTGCCAGCAGTACTAGACTCCACGAGCAGTACTTC.

V and J are TRBV7-2 and TRBJ2-5, with unresolved D. The CDR3 contains 14 residues. Trimming shortened V by 1 base and J by 9 bases, and 15 bases separated the two germline ends. Germline V gives CDR1 SGHTA, CDR2 FQGNSA. The CDR3 sequence is CASSLVHSLLAQYF. In nucleotides, the CDR3 is TGTGCCAGCAGCTTAGTGCACTCGCTTCTGGCCCAGTACTTC. Looking up the rest from reference TRBV7-2 and TRBJ2-5 gives the full variable domain: GAGVSQSPSNKVTEKGKDVELRCDPISGHTALYWYRQSLGQGLEFLIYFQGNSAPDKSGLPSDRFSAERTGGSVSTLTIQRTQQEDSAVYLCASSLVHSLLAQYFGPGTRLLVL.

The gene calls are TRBV7-2 and TRBJ1-5; no firm D call. V was trimmed by 4 bases and J by 6 bases, leaving 10 bases between them. This CDR3 comprises 13 residues. Germline-derived CDR1 and CDR2 are SGHTA and FQGNSA. CDR3: CASSSNVGQPQHF. CDR3 DNA: TGTGCCAGCAGCTCCAATGTAGGTCAGCCCCAGCATTTT.

V usage is TRBV28 and J usage is TRBJ2-2; D unclear. Germline loops: CDR1 MDHEN, CDR2 SYDVKM. The CDR3 extends over 13 amino acids. V shed 6 bases and J shed 2 bases, with 7 bases lying between them. As DNA, the CDR3 is TGTGCCAGCAGCTATACTAACACCGGGGAGCTGTTTTTT. Translated: CASSYTNTGELFF.

The V and J genes are TRBV3-1 (or the pseudogene TRBV3-2) and TRBJ1-2; 10 nucleotides line up with TRBD1. CDR1 and CDR2 from the germline V gene are LGHDT and YNNKEL (reference sequence). The V segment lost 5 bases and the J segment 1 base; nucleotides outside the gene matches: 13. This CDR3 is built from 18 residues. The CDR3 loop reads CASSSMGEGQGLNYGYTF. The CDR3 DNA reads TGTGCCAGCAGCTCAATGGGGGAGGGACAGGGGCTTAACTATGGCTACACCTTC.

The rearrangement links TRBV29-1 to TRBJ2-1; 9 positions agree with TRBD2. The CDR3 length is 14 residues. The V gene end was trimmed by 0 bases and the J gene end by 10 bases; junction bases not matched to a gene: 7. CDR1 SQVTM and CDR2 ANQGSEA come from the germline V gene. CDR3 nucleotides: TGCAGCGTTGAAGATGTGAGGCTAGCGGGAGAGCAGTTCTTC. Protein: CSVEDVRLAGEQFF.

V is TRBV9 and J is TRBJ1-1; the D is unclear. This CDR3 is 12 amino acids long. CDR1 and CDR2 (germline): SGDLS, YYNGEE. Trimming removed 3 bases at V and 5 bases at J, with 8 bases between. The CDR3 region is CASSAPKTEAFF. The CDR3 bases are TGTGCCAGCAGCGCCCCAAAGACTGAAGCTTTCTTT. Using reference TRBV9 and TRBJ1-1 for the parts outside the CDR3, the full variable domain is DSGVTQTPKHLITATGQRVTLRCSPRSGDLSVYWYQQSLDQGLQFLIQYYNGEERAKGNILERFSAQQFPDLHSELNLSSLELGDSALYFCASSAPKTEAFFGQGTRLTVV.

The genes are TRBV7-2 and TRBJ1-6; 10 nucleotides match TRBD1. Germline V lookup: CDR1 SGHTA, CDR2 FQGNSA. Trimming at V came to 3 bases and at J to 10 bases, leaving 0 bases not matched to a gene. This CDR3 spans 13 amino acids. CDR3 nucleotides: TGTGCCAGCAGCTTGGACAGGGGGTCACCCCTCCACTTT. Residues: CASSLDRGSPLHF.

The V gene is TRBV5-1, the J gene TRBJ2-7; D perhaps matches TRBD2 (5 bases). The V and J ends lost 7 bases and 4 bases respectively, with 18 bases between them. This CDR3 has 14 amino acids. Looked up from germline, CDR1 is SGHRS and CDR2 is YFSETQ. The CDR3 DNA reads as TGCGCCAGCTCCAATGAGGGTGTCCAGTACGAGCAGTACTTC. Translated: CASSNEGVQYEQYF.

This clone was detected only once. The chain links TRBV25-1 to TRBJ1-2; D is unresolved. The CDR3 runs 13 residues. With 5 bases removed from V and 8 bases from J, the gap between germline ends came to 15 bases. In germline, CDR1 is MGHDK, CDR2 SYGVNS. CDR3 protein: CASSSLGFGGYTF. The CDR3 DNA sequence: TGTGCCAGCAGTTCACTGGGGTTTGGAGGCTACACCTTC.

This clone showed up just a few times. The CDR3 nucleotides are TGTGCCAGCAGTTGGACTACGTTGAGGGGGCCAAGCACAGATACGCAGTATTTT. Amino acid sequence: CASSWTTLRGPSTDTQYF. The chain couples TRBV28 to TRBJ2-3; D may be TRBD1 (7 bases). Germline CDR1 reads MDHEN; CDR2 reads SYDVKM. V was pared by 4 bases and J by 0 bases, with 20 bases between. CDR3 length equals 18 residues.

This chain connects TRBV11-2 to TRBJ1-6; 11 bases agree with TRBD1. CDR3 size: 15 residues. Germline V gives CDR1 SGHAT, CDR2 FQNNGV. V gave up 0 bases and J gave up 8 bases; unmatched junction bases: 0. DNA of the CDR3: TGTGCCAGCAGCTTAGAGGGACAGGGGGATTCACCCCTCCACTTT. Its protein product is CASSLEGQGDSPLHF. Full variable domain (missing parts from reference TRBV11-2 and TRBJ1-6): EAGVAQSPRYKIIEKRQSVAFWCNPISGHATLYWYQQILGQGPKLLIQFQNNGVVDDSQLPKDRFSAERLKGVDSTLKIQPAKLEDSAVYLCASSLEGQGDSPLHFGNGTRLTVT.